This TCR beta chain derives from a study of chemoradiotherapy in HPV16-positive cancers. Study context: Candidate HPV-specific clones and shared TCR motifs came from a couple of HPV16-positive patients. Study outcomes and limitations: Non-HPV-specific T cells did not expand in tumors during treatment, whereas candidate HPV-specific clones and E7-related motifs did.

The repertoire was sequenced with immunoSEQ multiplex PCR; TCRdb's copy has only in-frame clones and lacks some. The table lists some 14,000 clones, roughly 90% of them singletons. This CDR3 is 14 amino acids long. Germline V gene data show CDR1 as SGHTA and CDR2 as FQGNSA. V lost 5 bases and J lost 8, with 18 bases in between. In the case of this clone: Its antigen is unidentified.

The specimen was blood, collected from a patient who underwent chemoradiotherapy. The rearrangement uses TRBV7-2 and TRBJ1-2; maybe TRBD1 (5 bases). This clonotype was obtained from a human donor with HPV-associated anogenital cancer. Here the CDR3 DNA reads TGTGCCAGCAGCCCCAGGGCGGCCACGGAAGGCTACACCTTC. Residues: CASSPRAATEGYTF.